A single sample is the source of the 22 T cell receptor beta chains below, sequenced in a study of long-term antiretroviral therapy in people with HIV. At the survey level, the v3.0 immunoSEQ assay was run. Generated by immunoSEQ multiplex PCR, the TCRdb table keeps only in-frame clones and is missing some. This table has about 32,000 clones, roughly 97% appearing once. The specimen comprised unsorted PBMCs, sampled 7.6 years after starting antiretroviral therapy. The receptors come from a man aged 25-45 years with HIV.

The CDR3 loop reads CASRDGRIFNQPQHF. For the CDR3, the DNA is TGTGCCAGCAGGGACGGCAGAATTTTCAATCAGCCCCAGCATTTT. J is TRBJ1-5 and V is TRBV28; D uncertain. The CDR3 totals 15 residues. Germline assignment: CDR1 MDHEN and CDR2 SYDVKM. V lost 6 bases to trimming and J lost 3 bases, with 15 bases between them. Full variable domain (outside the CDR3, taken from reference TRBV28 and TRBJ1-5): DVKVTQSSRYLVKRTGEKVFLECVQDMDHENMFWYRQDPGLGLRLIYFSYDVKMKEKGDIPEGYSVSREKKERFSLILESASTNQTSMYLCASRDGRIFNQPQHFGDGTRLSIL.

This chain links TRBV6-1 with TRBJ2-7; tentative D call: TRBD2 (6 bases). V lost 0 bases, J lost 1 base, and 13 bases lay in between. Per germline, CDR1 MNHNS and CDR2 SASEGT. The CDR3 is 16 amino acids. The CDR3 DNA reads TGTGCCAGCAGTGAAGCTTGGGGGGACTCTTCCTACGAGCAGTACTTC. It yields the protein CASSEAWGDSSYEQYF.

The chain combines TRBV5-4 with TRBJ2-7; 8 bases line up with TRBD2. This CDR3 has 14 residues. The ends lost 9 bases at V and 2 bases at J; junction bases unmatched: 10. Germline V gene lookup returns CDR1 SGHNT and CDR2 YYREEE (reference sequence). The CDR3 loop is CATGRGGGPYEQYF. The CDR3 nucleotides are TGTGCCACCGGGAGGGGTGGGGGACCCTACGAGCAGTACTTC.

This clone appeared a single time. This chain uses TRBV7-8 with TRBJ2-7; either TRBD1 or TRBD2 may supply D (5 bases each). V dropped 2 bases and J dropped 3 bases, with 11 bases sitting between them. Germline V CDR1 and CDR2: SGHVS, FQNEAQ. This CDR3 spans 14 amino acids. CDR3 sequence: CASSLQGPSYEQYF. The CDR3, as DNA: TGTGCCAGCAGCTTACAGGGACCTAGCTACGAGCAGTACTTC.

The chain employs TRBV6-1 and TRBJ2-7; maybe TRBD1 (5 bases). The CDR3 consists of 14 residues. Germline assignment: CDR1 MNHNS and CDR2 SASEGT. Trimming left V 6 bases short and J 2 bases short, with 14 bases between. In DNA form, the CDR3 reads TGTGCCAGCAGGACGGACATATTCCCCTACGAGCAGTACTTC. This encodes CASRTDIFPYEQYF.

The chain uses TRBV7-6 and TRBJ2-7; D is undetermined. The CDR3 loop spans 13 amino acids. Germline V CDR1 and CDR2: SGHVS, FNYEAQ. The ends were cut back, 0 bases at V and 3 bases at J, with 6 bases in the middle. As DNA, the CDR3 is TGTGCCAGCAGCTTAGCGGCAGACTACGAGCAGTACTTC. Protein: CASSLAADYEQYF.

This chain joins TRBV25-1 and TRBJ1-3; unclear D gene. The germline CDR1 and CDR2 sequences are MGHDK and SYGVNS. The V gene lost 4 bases and the J gene lost 0 bases, with 10 bases spanning the gap. The CDR3 loop spans 15 amino acids. CDR3: CASSVIGHSGNTIYF. CDR3 in DNA: TGTGCCAGCAGTGTAATAGGCCACTCTGGAAACACCATATATTTT.

CDR3: CAISAGETQYF. CDR3 DNA: TGTGCCATCAGTGCAGGCGAGACCCAGTACTTC. The chain combines TRBV10-3 with TRBJ2-5; D remains ambiguous. The CDR3 spans 11 residues. Germline CDR1 and CDR2: ENHRY and SYGVKD. Trimming stripped 4 bases from V and 5 bases from J, with 5 bases between.

This clone was recorded a few times. The chain combines TRBV7-9 with TRBJ1-2; possible D gene TRBD1, 5 bases. The CDR3 runs to 13 residues. Germline V CDR1 and CDR2: SEHNR, FQNEAQ (reference sequence). Trimming took 6 bases from V and 4 from J, leaving 12 bases between them. The CDR3 nucleotides read TGTGCCAGCAGGGGACTTGGGTCCTATGGCTACACCTTC. As protein: CASRGLGSYGYTF.

The chain is built from TRBV5-1 and TRBJ1-5; possibly TRBD1 for D (5 bases). The germline gives CDR1 SGHRS, CDR2 YFSETQ. This CDR3 has 16 residues. V lost 4 bases and J lost 8, with 22 bases in between. The CDR3 is CASSQAGGTGAEPQHF. In DNA, the CDR3 is TGCGCCAGCAGCCAAGCAGGCGGGACGGGAGCGGAGCCCCAGCATTTT.

This sequence joins TRBV30 and TRBJ2-7; perhaps D is TRBD1 or TRBD2 (5 bases each). CDR1 and CDR2 (germline): GTSNPN, SVGIG (reference sequence). The CDR3 has 13 amino acids. The V gene lost 2 bases and the J gene lost 4 bases, with 12 bases spanning the gap. The chain's CDR3 is CAWSSGTQYEQYF. The CDR3 DNA reads as TGTGCCTGGAGTTCCGGGACGCAATACGAGCAGTACTTC.

The genes are TRBV4-1 and TRBJ1-2, with 7 nucleotides matching TRBD1. J gave up 5 bases and V 4 bases, and 7 bases lay outside the gene matches. The V gene's germline CDR1 is MGHRA and CDR2 YSYEKL. The CDR3 runs to 14 residues. CDR3 in DNA: TGCGCCAGCAGCCCCGTGACAGGGAGGTATGGCTACACCTTC. Residues: CASSPVTGRYGYTF.

The chain is built from TRBV11-3 and TRBJ2-3; TRBD2 is a possible D gene (6 bases). CDR3 size: 16 residues. CDR1 is SGHNT and CDR2 is YENEEA in the germline V gene. Trimming removed 5 bases at V and 0 bases at J, with 15 bases between. In DNA form, the CDR3 reads TGTGCCAGCAGCCCGGGGGACGGATTTAGCACAGATACGCAGTATTTT. It yields the protein CASSPGDGFSTDTQYF. The full variable domain, its missing parts supplied by reference TRBV11-3 and TRBJ2-3, is EAGVVQSPRYKIIEKKQPVAFWCNPISGHNTLYWYLQNLGQGPELLIRYENEEAVDDSQLPKDRFSAERLKGVDSTLKIQPAELGDSAVYLCASSPGDGFSTDTQYFGPGTRLTVL.

The sample holds one count of this clone. This sequence joins TRBV5-6 and TRBJ1-2; 9 nucleotides line up with TRBD1. Losses at the gene ends were 3 bases for V and 0 bases for J; bases not matched to a gene: 3. Germline V gene lookup returns CDR1 SGHDT and CDR2 YYEEEE. The length of the CDR3 is 15 residues. The CDR3 region is CASSWGTGPNYGYTF. CDR3 DNA: TGTGCCAGCAGCTGGGGGACAGGGCCTAACTATGGCTACACCTTC.

The V and J genes are TRBV19 and TRBJ2-7; D remains unclear. The V end lost 4 bases, the J end lost 3 bases, and 13 bases lay between the germline ends. CDR3 length equals 14 residues. CDR1 LNHDA and CDR2 SQIVND come from the germline V gene (reference sequence). The CDR3 reads CASSTSPRGYEQYF. As DNA, the CDR3 is TGTGCCAGTAGTACCTCCCCCCGAGGCTACGAGCAGTACTTC.

The rearrangement joins TRBV29-1 to TRBJ2-1; D might be TRBD1 (5 bases). Germline V gene sequence: CDR1 SQVTM, CDR2 ANQGSEA. The V end was cut by 3 bases, the J end by 2 bases, with 14 bases between. There are 15 residues in the CDR3. The CDR3 DNA reads as TGCAGCGTTGATGGTGGGCCAGGGACCTACAATGAGCAGTTCTTC. This codes for CSVDGGPGTYNEQFF.

This rearrangement joins TRBV19 to TRBJ2-5; D remains unclear. V was pared by 0 bases and J by 2 bases, with 4 bases between. Germline V gene sequence: CDR1 LNHDA, CDR2 SQIVND (reference sequence). This CDR3 comprises 13 residues. DNA of the CDR3: TGTGCCAGTAGTATAGACAGGCAAGAGACCCAGTACTTC. Amino acid sequence: CASSIDRQETQYF. Together with reference TRBV19 and TRBJ2-5, the CDR3 gives the full variable domain: DGGITQSPKYLFRKEGQNVTLSCEQNLNHDAMYWYRQDPGQGLRLIYYSQIVNDFQKGDIAEGYSVSREKKESFPLTVTSAQKNPTAFYLCASSIDRQETQYFGPGTRLLVL.

The chain carries TRBV5-1 and TRBJ2-7; D remains ambiguous. The germline V and J ends were trimmed by 0 bases and 1 base, with 14 bases remaining between them. CDR1 and CDR2 from the germline V gene are SGHRS and YFSETQ. The CDR3 is made up of 16 amino acids. The CDR3 loop is CASSLGPDSSSYEQYF. In nucleotides, the CDR3 is TGCGCCAGCAGCTTGGGGCCGGATTCAAGTTCCTACGAGCAGTACTTC.

This chain links TRBV27 with TRBJ2-1, with 7 bases matching TRBD2. CDR3 length: 17 amino acids. J was trimmed by 12 bases and V by 3 bases; bases with no gene match: 20. Germline V gene lookup returns CDR1 MNHEY and CDR2 SMNVEV (reference sequence). The CDR3 loop is CASSFQMRSGTQVGQFF. CDR3 DNA sequence: TGTGCCAGCAGTTTTCAGATGAGGAGCGGGACCCAGGTGGGGCAGTTCTTC.

The chain joins TRBV30 to TRBJ2-3, with a weak D call TRBD2 (5 bases). Germline V gene lookup returns CDR1 GTSNPN and CDR2 SVGIG (reference sequence). The CDR3 covers 12 residues. Trimming shortened V by 0 bases and J by 6 bases, and 7 bases separated the two germline ends. For the CDR3, the DNA is TGTGCCTGGAGTGTACTAGGGGATACGCAGTATTTT. This codes for CAWSVLGDTQYF.

The chain recombines TRBV4-3 with TRBJ2-5; possibly TRBD2 for D (6 bases). This CDR3 is built from 14 residues. V lost 0 bases and J 5 bases, leaving 10 bases between the germline ends. Germline V gene data show CDR1 as LGHNA and CDR2 as YSLEER. This CDR3 reads CASSQDRTKETQYF. The CDR3 DNA is TGCGCCAGCAGCCAAGATAGGACTAAGGAGACCCAGTACTTC.

The V call is TRBV28, the J call TRBJ1-2; 7 nucleotides line up with TRBD1. This CDR3 region has 13 residues. Germline V lookup: CDR1 MDHEN, CDR2 SYDVKM. The V gene end was trimmed by 8 bases and the J gene end by 4 bases; junction bases not matched to a gene: 7. DNA of the CDR3: TGTGCCAGCCAGAGGACAGGTTCCTATGGCTACACCTTC. It is translated as CASQRTGSYGYTF.